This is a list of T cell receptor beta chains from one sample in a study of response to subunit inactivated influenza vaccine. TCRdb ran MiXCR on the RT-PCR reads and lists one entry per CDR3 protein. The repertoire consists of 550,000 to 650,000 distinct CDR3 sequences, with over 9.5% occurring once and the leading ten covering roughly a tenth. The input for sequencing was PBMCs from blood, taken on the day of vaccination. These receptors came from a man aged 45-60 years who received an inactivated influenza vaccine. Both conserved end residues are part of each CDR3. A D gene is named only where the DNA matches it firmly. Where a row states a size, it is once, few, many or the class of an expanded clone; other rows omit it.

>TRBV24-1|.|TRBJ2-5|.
TGTGCCACCAGTGTCCCCTCCCAGGGGAGGCGAGAGACCCAGTACTTC
CATSVPSQGRRETQYF
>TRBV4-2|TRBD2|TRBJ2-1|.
TGTGCCAGCAGCCCGCGCCGGTTGGGGCGGGGGTTACTAATATACAATGAGCAGTTCTTC
CASSPRRLGRGLLIYNEQFF
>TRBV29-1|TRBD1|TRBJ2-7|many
TGCAGCGTTGAGCGGACAGGGAACGAGCAGTACTTC
CSVERTGNEQYF
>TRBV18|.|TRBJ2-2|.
TGTGCCAGCTCACCGCGAGAAGGGATAGACGGGGAGCTGTTTTTT
CASSPREGIDGELFF
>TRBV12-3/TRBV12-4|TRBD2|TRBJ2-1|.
TGTGCCAGCAGTGGGAGACTAGCTTTCTACAATGAGCAGTTCTTC
CASSGRLAFYNEQFF
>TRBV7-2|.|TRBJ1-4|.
TGTGCCAGCAGCTTAGGCCCGACAGAGAGACTGTTTTTT
CASSLGPTERLFF
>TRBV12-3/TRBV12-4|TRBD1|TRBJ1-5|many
TGTGCCAGCAGCCCAGGGGGCAGGAAATATAGCAATCAGCCCCAGCATTTT
CASSPGGRKYSNQPQHF
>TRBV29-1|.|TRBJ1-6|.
TGCAGCGGCACCGGGACACCCCAAACCAATAATTCACCCCTCCACTTT
CSGTGTPQTNNSPLHF
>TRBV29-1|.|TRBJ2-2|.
TGCAGCGTTGCGAGGACCGGGGAGCTGTTTTTT
CSVARTGELFF
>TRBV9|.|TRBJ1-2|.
TGTGCCAGCACCAAGAGGGATGGCTACACCTTC
CASTKRDGYTF
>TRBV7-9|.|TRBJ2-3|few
TGTGCCAGCAGCTTAGATTGGGCCGCAGATACGCAGTATTTT
CASSLDWAADTQYF
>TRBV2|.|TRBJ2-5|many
TGTGCCAGCAGTGAGGGGCAAGAGACCCAGTACTTC
CASSEGQETQYF
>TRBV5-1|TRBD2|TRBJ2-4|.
TGCGCCAGCAGCCCAGGGACTAGCGGGGGCCTCAAAAACATTCAGTACTTC
CASSPGTSGGLKNIQYF
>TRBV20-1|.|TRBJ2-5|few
TGCAGTGCTAGAGACCCCCGGGACTCGAGAGAGACCCAGTACTTC
CSARDPRDSRETQYF
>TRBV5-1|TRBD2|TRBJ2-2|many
TGCGCCAGCAGCTTGGCCACTAGCGGGGGATACACCGGGGAGCTGTTTTTT
CASSLATSGGYTGELFF
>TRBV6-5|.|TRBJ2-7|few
TGTGCCAGCAGTTACCCAAGGGCAGGTCAAGGGAGCGAGCAGTACTTC
CASSYPRAGQGSEQYF
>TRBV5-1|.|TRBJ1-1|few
TGCGCCAGCAGTAAGGGGGGCTCTGGCACTGAAGCTTTCTTT
CASSKGGSGTEAFF
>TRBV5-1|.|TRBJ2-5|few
TGCGCCAGCGGGGTGGGACCTCCTATAGAAGAGACCCAGTACTTC
CASGVGPPIEETQYF
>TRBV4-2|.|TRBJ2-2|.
TGTGCCAGCAGCCCAACCCGACTCACGTCGTGGACCGGGGAGCTGTTTTTT
CASSPTRLTSWTGELFF
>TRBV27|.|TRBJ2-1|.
TGTGCCAGCAGTTCATCAAGCGGAGCCTGGAATGAGCAGTTCTTC
CASSSSSGAWNEQFF
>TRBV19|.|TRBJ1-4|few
TGTGCCAGTAGTATTGGGCGGTTGGTTTCAACTAATGAAAAACTGTTTTTT
CASSIGRLVSTNEKLFF
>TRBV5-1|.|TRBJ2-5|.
TGCGCCAGCAGCCCGGGCAAGGTGGCGGACCAAGAGACCCAGTACTTC
CASSPGKVADQETQYF
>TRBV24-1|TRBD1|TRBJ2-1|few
TGTGCCACCAGTCCGACAGGGTACCTCTACAATGAGCAGTTCTTC
CATSPTGYLYNEQFF
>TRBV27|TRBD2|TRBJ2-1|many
TGTGCCAGCAGTTTGTCCCGGGACTACTACAATGAGCAGTTCTTC
CASSLSRDYYNEQFF
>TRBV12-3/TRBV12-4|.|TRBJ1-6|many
TGTGCCAGCAGTTTAATGAATTCACCCCTCCACTTT
CASSLMNSPLHF
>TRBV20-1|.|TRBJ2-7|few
TGCAGTGCTAGAGATCGTAACGGAGCCCCCTACGAGCAGTACTTC
CSARDRNGAPYEQYF
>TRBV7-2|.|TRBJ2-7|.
TGTGCCAGCAGCTTTGGACGTTCCACGATCCACCAGCAGTACTTC
CASSFGRSTIHQQYF
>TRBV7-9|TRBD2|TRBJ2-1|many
TGTGCCAGCAGCCCCGGGACTAGCGGGAGAGGTAATGAGCAGTTCTTC
CASSPGTSGRGNEQFF
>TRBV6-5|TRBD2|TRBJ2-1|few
TGTGCCAGCAGTTACTCGAACCTAGCGGGAATTTACAATGAGCAGTTCTTC
CASSYSNLAGIYNEQFF
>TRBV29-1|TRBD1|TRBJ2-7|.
TGCAGCGTTGCCCTCCGGCCAGGGGGAACCTACGAGCAGTACTTC
CSVALRPGGTYEQYF
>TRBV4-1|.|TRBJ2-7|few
TGCGCCAGCAGCCAAGTTCTAGGTCCCCCGCTTGGGTACGAGCAGTACTTC
CASSQVLGPPLGYEQYF
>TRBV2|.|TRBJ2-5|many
TGTGCCAGCAGCGTTCAAGAGACCCAGTACTTC
CASSVQETQYF
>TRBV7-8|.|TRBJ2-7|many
TGTGCCAGCAGCTATAACCCCGGGGTAGCCGCCCACGAGCAGTACTTC
CASSYNPGVAAHEQYF
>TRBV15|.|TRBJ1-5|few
TGTGCCACCAGCAGCTGGCAGGGGAATCAGCCCCAGCATTTT
CATSSWQGNQPQHF
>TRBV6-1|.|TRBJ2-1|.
TGTGCCAGCAGGAACGACGTTAGCGGTGGTTCCTACAATGAGCAGTTCTTC
CASRNDVSGGSYNEQFF
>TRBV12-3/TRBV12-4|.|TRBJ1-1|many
TGTGCCAGCAGTTTTGGAGGGTGGGCGGGCACTGAAGCTTTCTTT
CASSFGGWAGTEAFF
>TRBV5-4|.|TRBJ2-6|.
TGTGCCAGCAGCTTGTACAGCGGTCGAGGCCCCGGGAGGGCCAACGTCCTGACTTTC
CASSLYSGRGPGRANVLTF
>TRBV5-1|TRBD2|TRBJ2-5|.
TGCGCCAGCAGCCGGGGGGGCGTCCAAGAGACCCAGTACTTC
CASSRGGVQETQYF
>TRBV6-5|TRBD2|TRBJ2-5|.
TGTGCCAGCAGTTACGGCGGGGGGGCCTTCGAGACCCAGTACTTC
CASSYGGGAFETQYF
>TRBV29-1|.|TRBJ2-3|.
TGCAGCGTTCAGGGGAGGGATACGCAGTATTTT
CSVQGRDTQYF
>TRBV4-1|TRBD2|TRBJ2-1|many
TGTGCCAGCAGCCAGGGACTAGCGGGGTCCTACAATGAGCAGTTCTTC
CASSQGLAGSYNEQFF
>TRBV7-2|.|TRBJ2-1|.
TGTGCCAGCGGCAAACCTTACAATGAGCAGTTCTTC
CASGKPYNEQFF
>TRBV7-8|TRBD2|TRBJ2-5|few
TGTGCCAGCAGCTTAATGAGGACTAGCGGCAAAGAGACCCAGTACTTC
CASSLMRTSGKETQYF
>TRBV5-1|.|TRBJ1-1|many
TGCGCCAGCAGCTTGGGGGCAGCGAACACTGAAGCTTTCTTT
CASSLGAANTEAFF
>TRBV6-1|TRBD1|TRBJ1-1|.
TGTGCCAGCAGCTCGAAAATATTAGACAGGGGGCCTGAAGCTTTCTTT
CASSSKILDRGPEAFF
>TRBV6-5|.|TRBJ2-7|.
TGTGCCAGCAGTTCGGAGTCCCTCAGATACGAGCAGTACTTC
CASSSESLRYEQYF
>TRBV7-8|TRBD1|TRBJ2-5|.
TGTGCCAGCAGCCCCGCCAGGGGGCGGGAGACCCAGTACTTC
CASSPARGRETQYF
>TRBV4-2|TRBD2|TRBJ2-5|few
TGTGCCAGCAGCCAATACCGGGACTACGAGGCCCAGTACTTC
CASSQYRDYEAQYF
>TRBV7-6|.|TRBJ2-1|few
TGTGCCAGCAGCTTAGCTTCGGCGCCTGAGCAGTTCTTC
CASSLASAPEQFF
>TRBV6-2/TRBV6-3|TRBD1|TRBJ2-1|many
TGTGCCAGCACCAACCTTAGGACAGGGGCGGGGAATGAGCAGTTCTTC
CASTNLRTGAGNEQFF
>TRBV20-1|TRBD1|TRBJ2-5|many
TGCAGTGCCACACGGAACAGGGGGCTACAGACCCAGTACTTC
CSATRNRGLQTQYF